Listed below are T cell receptor beta chains from one sample, sequenced in a study of shared clonotypes between healthy human individuals. Data came from immunoSEQ multiplex PCR; TCRdb stores just in-frame clones and leaves some out. The sample holds 1.5 million to 2.5 million clones, around 96% seen once. Sequencing was performed on naive CD8+ T cells sorted from blood. The receptors originated from a man younger than 30 in good health. Each CDR3 is given with its conserved first and last residue. The D gene is left open where the match is weak.

V	J	D	DNA	CDR3
TRBV30	TRBJ1-2	.	TGTGCCTGGAGTGTTCGAGAAGTGTCTGGCTACACCTTC	CAWSVREVSGYTF
TRBV27	TRBJ1-4	.	TGTGCCAGCAGTCCTCAGGATAGGGAAGCAACTAATGAAAAACTGTTTTTT	CASSPQDREATNEKLFF
TRBV7-9	TRBJ1-1	TRBD1	TGTGCCAGCAGTTTGACCGGGACAGGGGTTGAAGCTTTCTTT	CASSLTGTGVEAFF
TRBV30	TRBJ2-6	.	TGTGCCTCGCCCCAACATGCTTCTGGGGCCAACGTCCTGACTTTC	CASPQHASGANVLTF
TRBV2	TRBJ2-4	TRBD1	TGTGCCAGCAGCACCGGGACAGGGAGGAAAAACATTCAGTACTTC	CASSTGTGRKNIQYF
TRBV4-1	TRBJ2-3	.	TGCGCCAGCAGCCAAGTTGCAGGTGGGACAGATACGCAGTATTTT	CASSQVAGGTDTQYF
TRBV1	TRBJ2-7	.	TGCACCAGCAGCCACCCTAGCGGGAGGGCCTCCTACGAGCAGTACTTC	CTSSHPSGRASYEQYF
TRBV4-3	TRBJ1-1	.	TGCGCCAGCAGCCCTACGGACAGAGTGAACACTGAAGCTTTCTTT	CASSPTDRVNTEAFF
TRBV27	TRBJ2-2	.	TGTGCCAGCAGCAGAAACACCGGGGAGCTGTTTTTT	CASSRNTGELFF
TRBV27	TRBJ1-5	.	TGTGCCAGCAGTTTCGGGGGGGGAGGTCAGCCCCAGCATTTT	CASSFGGGGQPQHF
TRBV28	TRBJ1-4	.	TGTGCCAGCAGTTTTAGGGCCCCCCGCGCGGAAAAACTGTTTTTT	CASSFRAPRAEKLFF
TRBV4-1	TRBJ2-7	.	TGCGCCAGCAGCCCTCCGGGACTTAACTACGAGCAGTACTTC	CASSPPGLNYEQYF
TRBV4-1	TRBJ2-5	.	TGCGCCAGCAGCCAAGATTCAGGGGAAGGAGAGACCCAGTACTTC	CASSQDSGEGETQYF
TRBV19	TRBJ2-7	.	TGTGCCAGTAGTACTTTCGGACAGTCCTACGAGCAGTACTTC	CASSTFGQSYEQYF
TRBV28	TRBJ1-2	TRBD1	TGTGCCAGCCGACCAATACAGGGACAGGCACCCTATGGCTACACCTTC	CASRPIQGQAPYGYTF
TRBV2	TRBJ1-2	.	TGTGCCAGCAGAGAGTTAGGGGACTATGGCTACACCTTC	CASRELGDYGYTF
TRBV6-1	TRBJ1-4	.	TGTGCCAGCAGTAAGCGGGGCAGCCTACCTGAAAAACTGTTTTTT	CASSKRGSLPEKLFF
TRBV19	TRBJ1-6	TRBD1	TGTGCCAGTAGTTTTGGACAGGGGAAAAGCTATAATTCACCCCTCCACTTT	CASSFGQGKSYNSPLHF
TRBV11-2	TRBJ1-5	.	TGTGCCAGCAGCTTAAACCGGGGTGGCAATCAGCCCCAGCATTTT	CASSLNRGGNQPQHF
TRBV9	TRBJ1-5	.	TGTGCCAGCAGCGTAGCGGGGGCCGGGCAGCCCCAGCATTTT	CASSVAGAGQPQHF